Listed below are T cell receptor beta chains from one sample, sequenced in a study of tumor and adjacent non-tumor tissue in lung cancer. TCRdb used MiXCR to reprocess the multiplex PCR reads, holding one entry per CDR3 protein. The repertoire holds 90,000 to 100,000 distinct CDR3 sequences, with 75% to 90% as singletons. Sequenced sample: distant non-tumor lung tissue. These receptors all come from a man in his 60s with small cell lung cancer. Both conserved end residues are part of each CDR3. The D gene is left open where the match is weak. The size field is filled for only some rows; it gives once, few, many or a size class.

CASSVGTTSTDTQYF,TGTGCCAGCAGTGTCGGGACTACCTCCACAGATACGCAGTATTTT,TRBV6-4,TRBJ2-3,NA,TRBD2
CATSLEPQRPETQYF,TGCGCCACCAGCTTGGAGCCTCAGCGCCCCGAGACCCAGTACTTC,TRBV5-1,TRBJ2-5,NA,NA
CASSQDQRNPYDEQCF,TGCGCCAGCAGTCAAGATCAGCGGAACCCTTACGACGAGCAGTGCTTC,TRBV4-1,TRBJ2-7,NA,NA
CANSYVTGTGSYGYTF,TGTGCCAACAGTTACGTAACAGGGACGGGGTCCTATGGCTACACCTTC,TRBV6-5,TRBJ1-2,NA,NA
CASSPTNGRAGGVDAQFF,TGTGCCAGCAGCCCGACTAACGGGAGGGCCGGAGGAGTAGATGCGCAGTTCTTC,TRBV4-2,TRBJ2-1,NA,TRBD2
CSARVISGIPEQYF,TGCAGTGCTAGAGTGATTAGCGGGATTCCCGAGCAGTACTTC,TRBV20-1,TRBJ2-7,few,TRBD2
CSARRLAGFVEAKYF,TGCAGTGCTAGAAGACTAGCGGGATTCGTAGAGGCCAAGTACTTC,TRBV20-1,TRBJ2-5,NA,TRBD2
CASSHNPGLGIGGTDTQYF,TGTGCCAGCAGCCACAATCCGGGACTAGGGATTGGGGGCACAGATACGCAGTATTTT,TRBV4-1,TRBJ2-3,few,TRBD2
CTSIFSGSTNEQFF,TGTACCAGCATCTTCAGCGGGAGTACGAATGAGCAGTTCTTC,TRBV6-1,TRBJ2-1,NA,TRBD2
CSARDDGLWDEEFF,TGCAGTGCTAGAGATGACGGACTGTGGGATGAGGAGTTCTTC,TRBV20-1,TRBJ2-1,NA,NA
CASSQGMSELQHF,TGCGCCAGCAGCCAGGGGATGTCTGAGCTCCAACATTTT,TRBV4-1,TRBJ1-5,NA,NA
CTVDDTSGYNKQFF,TGCACCGTTGATGATACTAGCGGATACAATAAGCAGTTCTTC,TRBV29-1,TRBJ2-1,NA,TRBD2
CASSLDMQTGVEQLF,TGTGCCAGCAGCTTGGATATGCAGACGGGGGTTGAGCAGCTCTTC,TRBV5-6,TRBJ2-1,NA,NA
CTSSLTDREETQYF,TGTACCAGCAGTTTAACGGATAGGGAAGAGACTCAGTACTTC,TRBV12-3/TRBV12-4,TRBJ2-5,NA,NA
CASSSEGLGELLF,TGTGCCAGCAGCTCAGAGGGGCTCGGGGAGCTGCTTTTT,TRBV12-3/TRBV12-4,TRBJ2-2,NA,NA
CASSYPPGQGTNSALHF,TGTGCCAGCAGTTACCCCCCTGGGCAGGGGACCAATTCAGCCCTCCACTTT,TRBV6-6,TRBJ1-6,NA,NA
CTATGTVETQYF,TGCACTGCAACAGGGACAGTAGAGACTCAGTACTTC,TRBV29-1,TRBJ2-5,NA,TRBD1
CSVGQGGDTQYF,TGCAGCGTTGGGCAGGGAGGCGATACGCAGTATTTT,TRBV29-1,TRBJ2-3,NA,NA
CASSLCQVYNEQFF,TGTGCCAGCAGCTTATGCCAGGTCTACAATGAGCAGTTCTTC,TRBV7-9,TRBJ2-1,NA,NA
CASSRDRIYTEVFF,TGTGCCAGCAGCAGGGACAGGATTTACACTGAAGTTTTCTTT,TRBV5-6,TRBJ1-1,NA,TRBD1
CTSSSGTEHNEQLF,TGTACCAGCAGTTCCGGGACAGAGCACAATGAGCAGCTTTTC,TRBV12-3/TRBV12-4,TRBJ2-1,NA,TRBD1
CANSDSGNTGELSF,TGTGCCAACAGTGATAGCGGAAACACCGGGGAGCTGTCTTTT,TRBV11-2,TRBJ2-2,NA,NA
CASSGTSGRGTDTQYF,TGTGCCAGCAGCGGGACTAGCGGTCGTGGCACAGATACGCAGTATTTT,TRBV7-9,TRBJ2-3,many,TRBD2
CTSSSRTSGTNTGELVF,TGCACCAGCAGCTCCCGGACTAGCGGGACGAACACGGGGGAGCTGGTTTTT,TRBV4-1,TRBJ2-2,NA,TRBD2
CASSQNDRSSYYSPLRF,TGTGCCAGCAGCCAAAACGACAGAAGCTCCTATTATTCACCCCTCCGCTTT,TRBV13,TRBJ1-6,NA,NA
CASSSPEQNEQFF,TGTGCCAGCAGCTCCCCCGAGCAGAATGAGCAGTTCTTC,TRBV7-3,TRBJ2-1,NA,NA
CANSRGGGQETQHF,TGTGCCAACTCGCGGGGGGGAGGCCAAGAGACCCAGCACTTC,TRBV6-1,TRBJ2-5,NA,TRBD2
CASSRGLGTGQPQHF,TGTGCCAGTAGCAGGGGCTTGGGAACGGGTCAGCCCCAGCATTTT,TRBV19,TRBJ1-5,NA,NA
CASSPSRTGRAQSQHF,TGTGCCAGCAGCCCCTCTAGAACAGGGAGAGCACAGTCCCAGCATTTT,TRBV7-8,TRBJ1-5,NA,NA
CANSSTYNEQFF,TGTGCCAACAGTTCGACTTACAATGAGCAGTTTTTC,TRBV6-5,TRBJ2-1,NA,NA
CASSYGGSTEAFF,TGTGCCAGCAGTTACGGGGGTTCCACTGAAGCTTTCTTT,TRBV6-6,TRBJ1-1,many,NA
CASTSVSWDANNEEFF,TGTGCCAGCACCAGCGTATCGTGGGACGCAAACAATGAGGAGTTCTTC,TRBV6-1,TRBJ2-1,NA,NA
CGSSLTGYKQYF,TGTGGCAGCAGCTTAACCGGGTACAAGCAGTACTTC,TRBV11-3,TRBJ2-7,NA,NA
CASSETSGRKNIQYF,TGCGCCAGCAGCGAGACTAGTGGGAGAAAAAACATTCAGTACTTC,TRBV5-1,TRBJ2-4,NA,NA
CANRSLGAGLLGSEQQYF,TGTGCCAACCGCTCTCTAGGGGCGGGACTCTTGGGCTCGGAGCAGCAGTATTTT,TRBV6-1,TRBJ2-3,NA,NA
CAWSVDTNTKELFF,TGTGCCTGGAGTGTAGACACCAACACCAAGGAGCTGTTTTTT,TRBV30,TRBJ2-2,NA,NA
CSVELAGNPCKEQFF,TGCAGCGTTGAATTAGCTGGCAATCCCTGCAAGGAGCAGTTCTTC,TRBV29-1,TRBJ2-1,NA,NA
CASSQGHQEKPFF,TGCGCCAGCAGCCAGGGACACCAGGAAAAACCGTTTTTT,TRBV5-1,TRBJ1-4,few,NA
CASNNSGTPSTTDTRYF,TGTGCCAGCAACAATTCCGGGACTCCCTCTACCACAGATACGCGGTATTTT,TRBV13,TRBJ2-3,NA,NA
CASSRATLYEQYF,TGTGCCAGCAGTAGGGCTACCCTCTACGAGCAGTACTTC,TRBV6-5,TRBJ2-7,NA,NA
CSVGRSGIGGEQYF,TGCAGCGTTGGCCGTTCCGGAATCGGCGGCGAGCAGTACTTC,TRBV29-1,TRBJ2-7,NA,NA
CSVVDQISGYTQYF,TGCAGCGTTGTAGATCAAATCTCGGGGTATACGCAGTATTTT,TRBV29-1,TRBJ2-3,NA,NA
CSVGCSALSGEQYF,TGCAGCGTTGGGTGTTCCGCACTCAGCGGCGAGCAGTACTTC,TRBV29-1,TRBJ2-7,once,NA
CAWSARGSEAFF,TGTGCCTGGAGTGCCCGGGGGTCTGAAGCTTTCTTT,TRBV30,TRBJ1-1,medium-sized,NA
CTSSLMGEADMQYF,TGTACCAGCAGCTTAATGGGAGAGGCAGATATGCAGTATTTT,TRBV11-2,TRBJ2-3,NA,NA